This T cell receptor beta chain was identified in a study of T-cell reconstitution after alpha-beta-depleted transplantation in children (TCRdb year 2016). For the wider study: Using TCR repertoire profiling, the study quantitatively followed how T-cell immune reconstitution unfolded in children after TCRalphabeta/CD19-depleted allogeneic hematopoietic cell transplantation.

Receptor libraries were prepared by PCR. Sequencing used an Illumina HiSeq 2500. TCR library preparation used molecular barcoding, with unique molecular identifiers applied to normalize quantification of the TCRbeta repertoire. Clones were called with MiXCR by TCRdb after fastp trimmed the public reads at Q25, and only in-frame beta chains were retained. Each CDR3 protein appears once, grouped with its most common genes and DNA. Within this sample are nearly 550,000 distinct CDR3 sequences, with around 20% of them counted one time only. The top ten constitute less than 4% of the sample. This clonotype was picked up one time. Its target antigen remains unknown. No much larger clonotype is one base removed from it; base qualities were not supplied. The CDR3 contains 16 residues, cysteine and phenylalanine counted. The read is trimmed to its CDR3 DNA, 48 bases read in frame from base 1. The germline V gene (reference sequence) supplies CDR1 DFQATT and CDR2 SNEGSKA. V was cut back by 5 bases and J by 5 bases, leaving a gap of 24 bases between them.

The sequence is built from TRBV20-1 and TRBJ1-2; the D gene is unclear. Material: PBMCs from the stem cell graft donor, obtained from the stem cell graft. This receptor was obtained from a human donor who donated a stem cell graft to a child with acute lymphoblastic leukemia. The bases are TGCAGTGCTCCACGAGCGGAGGTCTATGGGGTATATGGCTACACCTTC. Translation gives CSAPRAEVYGVYGYTF.